A selection of T cell receptor beta chains follows, all from one sample in a study of Ad26.COV2.S vaccination and SARS-CoV-2 variants. Sequencing used immunoSEQ multiplex PCR; TCRdb keeps in-frame clones, though not all of them. The sample gives some 410,000 clones, approximately 92% of which show up once; over 1.5% is in the top ten. The source was peripheral blood, collected in a trial of Ad26.COV2.S vaccine versus placebo. The receptor set was obtained from a person between 18 and 60 years old who received the Ad26.COV2.S COVID-19 vaccine or a placebo. Both conserved end residues are part of each CDR3. The D gene is left open where the match is weak. Clone size is not always given. Where it is, it says once, few, many or a class for expanded clones.

NA,TRBJ1-4,TRBD1,TRBV5-1,CASSLAGDRGEKLFF,TGCGCCAGCAGCTTGGCGGGGGACAGAGGGGAAAAACTGTTTTTT
NA,TRBJ2-3,TRBD2,TRBV15,CATSRVASGGADTQYF,TGTGCCACCAGCAGAGTTGCTAGCGGGGGGGCGGATACGCAGTATTTT
NA,TRBJ2-3,NA,TRBV10-2,CASRGDSTDTQYF,TGCGCCAGCAGGGGGGACAGCACAGATACGCAGTATTTT
NA,TRBJ2-7,TRBD1,TRBV9,CASSSGQGNYEQYF,TGTGCCAGCAGCTCGGGACAGGGTAACTACGAGCAGTACTTC
NA,TRBJ1-5,NA,TRBV5-4,CASSSFPSNQPQHF,TGTGCCAGCAGCTCATTCCCTAGCAATCAGCCCCAGCATTTT
NA,TRBJ2-3,TRBD1,TRBV7-9,CASSFGHGGQGGADTQYF,TGTGCCAGCAGCTTTGGCCATGGGGGACAGGGAGGGGCAGATACGCAGTATTTT
NA,TRBJ1-6,NA,TRBV6-1,CASSARAGGPGGGSPLHF,TGTGCCAGCAGTGCACGCGCCGGGGGTCCGGGGGGCGGTTCACCCCTCCACTTT
NA,TRBJ2-1,NA,TRBV5-1,CASRLGGSSYNEQFF,TGCGCCAGCAGACTTGGGGGGAGCTCCTACAATGAGCAGTTCTTC
NA,TRBJ2-5,NA,TRBV6-2/TRBV6-3,CASSYGNKRDQYF,TGTGCCAGCAGTTACGGAAATAAGCGAGACCAGTACTTC
few,TRBJ1-2,TRBD1,TRBV5-5,CASSTGQGNYGYTF,TGTGCCAGCAGCACTGGACAGGGGAACTATGGCTACACCTTC
NA,TRBJ1-2,NA,TRBV4-1,CASSQGWLSGVEGYTF,TGCGCCAGCAGCCAAGGATGGTTATCAGGGGTTGAGGGCTACACCTTC
NA,TRBJ1-3,NA,TRBV4-3,CASSQDPGGPRSGNTIYF,TGCGCCAGCAGCCAAGATCCCGGAGGCCCCCGCTCTGGAAACACCATATATTTT
NA,TRBJ1-2,NA,TRBV5-1,CASSLRADYGYTF,TGCGCCAGCAGCTTGAGGGCAGACTATGGCTACACCTTC
NA,TRBJ2-1,TRBD2,TRBV15,CATSREEAGAPFYNEQFF,TGTGCCACCAGCAGAGAGGAAGCGGGGGCCCCCTTTTACAATGAGCAGTTCTTC
NA,TRBJ1-2,NA,TRBV4-1,CASSQDQGGGSGYTF,TGCGCCAGCAGCCAAGACCAGGGAGGGGGTTCTGGCTACACCTTC
NA,TRBJ2-1,TRBD2,TRBV2,CASSPSGGPPYNEQFF,TGTGCCAGCAGCCCAAGCGGGGGGCCTCCCTACAATGAGCAGTTCTTC
NA,TRBJ2-4,NA,TRBV10-2,CASSDRENIQYF,TGCGCCAGCAGTGACCGGGAAAACATTCAGTACTTC
NA,TRBJ1-6,TRBD1,TRBV10-2,CASSGMFTGENSPLHF,TGCGCCAGTAGCGGGATGTTTACAGGGGAGAATTCACCCCTCCACTTT
few,TRBJ1-1,NA,TRBV15,CATSTGEGAAEAFF,TGTGCCACCAGCACAGGGGAGGGAGCCGCTGAAGCTTTCTTT
NA,TRBJ1-5,NA,TRBV2,CASSLDGSNQPQHF,TGTGCCAGCAGTTTAGACGGAAGCAATCAGCCCCAGCATTTT
NA,TRBJ1-1,NA,TRBV11-2,CASSLDTEAFF,TGTGCCAGCAGCTTGGACACTGAAGCTTTCTTT
once,TRBJ2-1,NA,TRBV30,CAWKMINEQFF,TGTGCCTGGAAGATGATAAATGAGCAGTTCTTC
NA,TRBJ2-5,TRBD1,TRBV6-5,CASSRTGGPQETQYF,TGTGCCAGCAGCAGGACAGGGGGCCCCCAAGAGACCCAGTACTTC
NA,TRBJ2-7,TRBD1,TRBV6-5,CASSYVGTDSYEQYF,TGTGCCAGCAGTTACGTCGGGACAGACTCCTACGAGCAGTACTTC
NA,TRBJ2-5,TRBD2,TRBV28,CASSFPTSGGARETQYF,TGTGCCAGCAGTTTCCCGACTAGCGGGGGGGCGAGGGAGACCCAGTACTTC
NA,TRBJ1-2,TRBD1,TRBV18,CASSPEETGDGYTF,TGTGCCAGCTCCCCCGAAGAGACAGGGGATGGCTACACCTTC
NA,TRBJ1-2,NA,TRBV19,CASWVFGYGYTF,TGTGCCAGTTGGGTGTTTGGTTATGGCTACACCTTC
NA,TRBJ1-5,TRBD1,TRBV19,CASSASGTGNQPQHF,TGTGCCAGTAGTGCCTCCGGGACAGGGAATCAGCCCCAGCATTTT
NA,TRBJ2-1,TRBD2,TRBV18,CASSLRRGGSYNEQFF,TGTGCCAGCTCACTGCGACGGGGGGGCTCCTACAATGAGCAGTTCTTC
NA,TRBJ1-3,NA,TRBV29-1,CSVEPPGPSGNTIYF,TGCAGCGTTGAACCCCCCGGGCCCTCTGGAAACACCATATATTTT
NA,TRBJ2-2,TRBD2,TRBV28,CASSLRVLRGGPSAGELFF,TGTGCCAGCAGTTTAAGGGTCTTGCGGGGGGGCCCAAGCGCCGGGGAGCTGTTTTTT
NA,TRBJ2-7,NA,TRBV19,CASSGDLVSGNYEQYF,TGTGCCAGTAGTGGGGACCTCGTTTCAGGGAATTACGAGCAGTACTTC
NA,TRBJ2-3,NA,TRBV4-3,CASSQDARVAGPTDTQYF,TGCGCCAGCAGCCAAGATGCCCGAGTGGCGGGTCCCACAGATACGCAGTATTTT
NA,TRBJ2-1,TRBD2,TRBV4-3,CASSQGLPALAGGNEQFF,TGCGCCAGCAGCCAAGGTCTTCCCGCGCTAGCGGGAGGCAATGAGCAGTTCTTC
once,TRBJ2-3,NA,TRBV7-2,CASSLALEWDTQYF,TGTGCCAGCAGCTTAGCGCTGGAGTGGGATACGCAGTATTTT
NA,TRBJ1-1,NA,TRBV7-8,CASSLGDREAFF,TGTGCCAGCAGCTTAGGAGACAGAGAAGCTTTCTTT
NA,TRBJ2-7,TRBD2,TRBV27,CASSLGGGSSYEQYF,TGTGCCAGCAGTTTAGGGGGGGGTAGCTCCTACGAGCAGTACTTC
NA,TRBJ2-7,TRBD1,TRBV23-1,CASSQPGTGGFGCEQYF,TGCGCCAGCAGTCAACCCGGGACAGGGGGTTTCGGCTGCGAGCAGTACTTC
NA,TRBJ2-1,NA,TRBV28,CASSPPGQGASGGYNEQFF,TGTGCCAGCAGTCCACCGGGACAGGGGGCTAGCGGGGGGTACAATGAGCAGTTCTTC
NA,TRBJ1-2,NA,TRBV19,CASSILSDYGYTF,TGTGCCAGTAGTATATTGAGTGACTATGGCTACACCTTC
NA,TRBJ2-2,NA,TRBV5-1,CASSLPITGKTGELFF,TGCGCCAGCAGCCTCCCGATAACAGGGAAAACCGGGGAGCTGTTTTTT
once,TRBJ1-1,TRBD1,TRBV30,CAWSVLDRADEAFF,TGTGCCTGGAGTGTCCTTGACAGGGCGGATGAAGCTTTCTTT
NA,TRBJ2-3,NA,TRBV7-9,CASSLAGLFSTDTQYF,TGTGCCAGCAGCTTAGCGGGACTTTTTAGCACAGATACGCAGTATTTT
NA,TRBJ1-1,TRBD1,TRBV2,CASRGTGGFVYTEAFF,TGTGCCAGCAGGGGGACAGGGGGTTTTGTCTACACTGAAGCTTTCTTT
NA,TRBJ2-1,NA,TRBV20-1,CSARFDNEQFF,TGCAGTGCTAGGTTCGACAATGAGCAGTTCTTC
NA,TRBJ2-3,TRBD1,TRBV7-2,CASERTGNRDTQYF,TGTGCCAGCGAGCGGACAGGGAATAGAGATACGCAGTATTTT
NA,TRBJ2-7,NA,TRBV4-3,CASSHSRNTPPREQYF,TGCGCCAGCAGCCATTCCCGGAATACTCCCCCGAGGGAGCAGTACTTC
NA,TRBJ1-5,NA,TRBV3-1/TRBV3-2,CASSQGEGDQPQHF,TGTGCCAGCAGCCAAGGGGAAGGGGATCAGCCCCAGCATTTT
NA,TRBJ2-7,NA,TRBV30,CAWSYGHTENEQYF,TGTGCCTGGAGTTACGGACATACGGAAAACGAGCAGTACTTC
NA,TRBJ2-1,TRBD1,TRBV24-1,CATSETGTVGYEQFF,TGTGCCACCAGTGAAACCGGGACAGTGGGGTATGAGCAGTTCTTC
NA,TRBJ2-2,TRBD1,TRBV19,CASSSTRTGATGELFF,TGTGCCAGTAGTAGTACAAGGACAGGGGCCACCGGGGAGCTGTTTTTT
NA,TRBJ2-5,NA,TRBV20-1,CSAKQETQYF,TGCAGTGCTAAGCAAGAGACCCAGTACTTC